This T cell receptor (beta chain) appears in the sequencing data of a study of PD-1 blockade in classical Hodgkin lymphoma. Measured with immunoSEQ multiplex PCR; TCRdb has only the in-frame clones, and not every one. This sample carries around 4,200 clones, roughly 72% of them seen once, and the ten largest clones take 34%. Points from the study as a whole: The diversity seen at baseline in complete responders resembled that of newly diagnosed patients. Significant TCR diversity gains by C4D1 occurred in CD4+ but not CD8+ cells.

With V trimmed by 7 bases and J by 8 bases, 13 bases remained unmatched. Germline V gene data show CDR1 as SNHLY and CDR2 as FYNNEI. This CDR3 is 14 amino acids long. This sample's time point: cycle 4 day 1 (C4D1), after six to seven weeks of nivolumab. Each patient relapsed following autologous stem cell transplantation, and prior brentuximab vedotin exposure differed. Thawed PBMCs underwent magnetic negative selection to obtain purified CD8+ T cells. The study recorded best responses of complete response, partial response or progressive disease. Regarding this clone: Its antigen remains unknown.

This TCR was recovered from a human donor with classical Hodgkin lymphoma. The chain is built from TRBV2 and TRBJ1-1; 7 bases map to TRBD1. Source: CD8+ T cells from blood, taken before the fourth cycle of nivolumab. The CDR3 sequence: CASTGPGQRLEAFF. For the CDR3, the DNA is TGTGCCAGCACCGGACCGGGACAGAGATTAGAAGCTTTCTTT.